This passage covers 30 T cell receptor beta chains from one sample sequenced in a study of cytomegalovirus exposure and HLA in healthy donors. Primers for the PCR totalled 60 Vbeta and 13 Jbeta. This table comes from immunoSEQ multiplex PCR, and its TCRdb copy is limited to in-frame clones, with some not included. Of fewer than 250,000 clones detected, 70% to 90% appear once; the ten largest clones hold about 1.2%. What was sequenced was PBMCs. The receptors were gathered from a human donor in good health.

The CDR3 coding sequence is TGTGCCAGCCTGCGGGAGGCTGGCAATCAGCCCCAGCATTTT. As protein: CASLREAGNQPQHF. The chain couples TRBV2 to TRBJ1-5; no reliable D call. V was cut by 8 bases and J by 2 bases, with 13 bases left in between. The CDR3 is 14 residues long. Germline CDR1 SNHLY, CDR2 FYNNEI. The full variable domain, with the rest looked up from reference TRBV2 and TRBJ1-5, is EPEVTQTPSHQVTQMGQEVILRCVPISNHLYFYWYRQILGQKVEFLVSFYNNEISEKSEIFDDQFSVERPDGSNFTLKIRSTKLEDSAMYFCASLREAGNQPQHFGDGTRLSIL.

This clone was detected only once. This chain links TRBV6-5 with TRBJ1-1; no definite D call. This CDR3 is built from 14 residues. In germline, CDR1 is MNHEY, CDR2 SVGAGI. The V end lost 4 bases, the J end lost 2 bases, and 11 bases lay between the germline ends. In nucleotides, the CDR3 is TGTGCCAGCAGTTCCTCGGGGAGAAACACTGAAGCTTTCTTT. Its protein is CASSSSGRNTEAFF.

The J gene is TRBJ2-1, the V gene TRBV25-1; TRBD1 matches 8 bases. CDR1 is MGHDK, CDR2 SYGVNS, per germline. The CDR3 runs to 14 residues. After removal of 5 bases from V and 3 bases from J, the junction contained 3 bases not matched to a gene. The DNA of the CDR3 is TGTGCCAGCAGTTTACAGGGGGGCTACAATGAGCAGTTCTTC. Translating gives CASSLQGGYNEQFF.

The V gene is TRBV28, the J gene TRBJ2-5; possible D gene TRBD2, 5 bases. Trimming pared 4 bases from V and 2 bases from J, leaving 11 bases between. Looked up from germline, CDR1 is MDHEN and CDR2 is SYDVKM. CDR3 size: 14 residues. The DNA for the CDR3 is TGTGCCAGCAGTTCAAGGCCGGGGCAAGAGACCCAGTACTTC. Its translation: CASSSRPGQETQYF.

V and J are TRBV6-5 and TRBJ1-1, with 9 bases that match TRBD1. The CDR3 loop spans 13 amino acids. The ends lost 6 bases at V and 1 base at J; junction bases unmatched: 0. Germline V gene lookup returns CDR1 MNHEY and CDR2 SVGAGI. This CDR3 reads CASRDRGNTEAFF. Here the CDR3 DNA reads TGTGCCAGCAGGGACAGGGGGAACACTGAAGCTTTCTTT.

This clone was detected only a few times. This chain joins TRBV28 and TRBJ2-1, with 10 positions matching TRBD2. The V gene end was trimmed by 4 bases and the J gene end by 5 bases; junction bases not matched to a gene: 11. Germline-derived CDR1 and CDR2 are MDHEN and SYDVKM. CDR3 length: 17 residues. This chain's CDR3 is CASSSRLAGELNNEQFF. CDR3 in DNA: TGTGCCAGCAGTTCTAGACTAGCGGGCGAATTGAACAATGAGCAGTTCTTC.

The rearrangement links TRBV5-4 to TRBJ2-2; 10 nucleotides agree with TRBD1. CDR3 length: 17 amino acids. CDR1 and CDR2 (germline): SGHNT, YYREEE (reference sequence). Trimming at V came to 4 bases and at J to 1 base, leaving 7 bases not matched to a gene. The CDR3 reads CASSRWDRGENTGELFF. Written as DNA, the CDR3 is TGTGCCAGCAGCCGATGGGACAGGGGAGAGAACACCGGGGAGCTGTTTTTT.

This clone was seen a few times. This chain uses TRBV6-5 with TRBJ1-2; D is perhaps TRBD1 (5 bases). CDR1 MNHEY and CDR2 SVGAGI come from the germline V gene. This CDR3 is built from 11 residues. V was clipped by 6 bases and J by 7 bases, with 9 bases between them. CDR3 in DNA: TGTGCCAGCAGGCGGGGCGGTGGCTACACCTTC. Translated, it gives CASRRGGGYTF.

The chain recombines TRBV6-5 with TRBJ2-7; TRBD2 matches 8 bases. The V gene's germline CDR1 is MNHEY and CDR2 SVGAGI. The CDR3 is made up of 15 amino acids. Trimming took 1 base from V and 4 from J; bases not matched to a gene: 6. CDR3 coding DNA: TGTGCCAGCAGTTACTTGAGCGGGAGAACTTACGAGCAGTACTTC. It yields the protein CASSYLSGRTYEQYF.

The rearrangement links TRBV14 to TRBJ1-1, with D tentatively TRBD1 (6 bases). This CDR3 is 16 amino acids long. Trimming pared 4 bases from V and 0 bases from J, leaving 15 bases between. Germline CDR1 and CDR2: SGHDN and FVKESK. CDR3 bases: TGTGCCAGCAGCCTTCGAGCAGGGGTGTTGAACACTGAAGCTTTCTTT. This codes for CASSLRAGVLNTEAFF.

This clone has a handful of counts. The rearrangement uses TRBV19 and TRBJ2-7, with 8 bases lining up with TRBD1. This CDR3 comprises 15 residues. The junction had 7 bases not matched to a gene; V was cut back by 3 bases and J by 3 bases. Germline CDR1 reads LNHDA; CDR2 reads SQIVND (reference sequence). This CDR3 reads CASSISGQGNYEQYF. DNA of the CDR3: TGTGCCAGTAGTATTTCAGGACAGGGTAACTACGAGCAGTACTTC. Filled out from reference TRBV19 and TRBJ2-7, the complete variable domain reads DGGITQSPKYLFRKEGQNVTLSCEQNLNHDAMYWYRQDPGQGLRLIYYSQIVNDFQKGDIAEGYSVSREKKESFPLTVTSAQKNPTAFYLCASSISGQGNYEQYFGPGTRLTVT.

The CDR3 DNA sequence: TGCGCCAGCAGCTCTCTGGGAGAACCAGGCAATGAGCAGTTCTTC. Translating gives CASSSLGEPGNEQFF. The V and J genes are TRBV5-1 and TRBJ2-1; weak D call: TRBD2 (5 bases). The CDR3 spans 15 residues. V was pared by 3 bases and J by 6 bases, with 16 bases between. Germline-derived CDR1 and CDR2 are SGHRS and YFSETQ. The variable domain in full, with the rest retrieved from reference TRBV5-1 and TRBJ2-1, is KAGVTQTPRYLIKTRGQQVTLSCSPISGHRSVSWYQQTPGQGLQFLFEYFSETQRNKGNFPGRFSGRQFSNSRSEMNVSTLELGDSALYLCASSSLGEPGNEQFFGPGTRLTVL.

This clone appeared a single time. The J gene is TRBJ2-7, the V gene TRBV30, with 9 bases fitting TRBD1. J gave up 5 bases and V 5 bases, and 10 bases lay outside the gene matches. Germline loops: CDR1 GTSNPN, CDR2 SVGIG (reference sequence). This CDR3 has 14 residues. The CDR3 sequence is CAWRKRDRVHEQYF. The CDR3 DNA follows: TGTGCCTGGCGCAAGCGGGACAGGGTCCACGAGCAGTACTTC. Full variable domain (rest looked up from reference TRBV30 and TRBJ2-7): SQTIHQWPATLVQPVGSPLSLECTVEGTSNPNLYWYRQAAGRGLQLLFYSVGIGQISSEVPQNLSASRPQDRQFILSSKKLLLSDSGFYLCAWRKRDRVHEQYFGPGTRLTVT.

This chain connects TRBV25-1 to TRBJ2-2, with a tentative D call TRBD2 (6 bases). The V end was cut by 1 base, the J end by 1 base, with 7 bases between. Germline V gives CDR1 MGHDK, CDR2 SYGVNS. This CDR3 region has 15 residues. CDR3 sequence (DNA): TGTGCCAGCAGTGAATCCGGGAGGAACACCGGGGAGCTGTTTTTT. It translates to CASSESGRNTGELFF.

V and J are TRBV7-6 and TRBJ1-1, with D possibly matching TRBD1 (6 bases). This CDR3 region has 13 residues. V gave up 5 bases and J gave up 3 bases, with 10 bases separating them. Per the germline V gene, CDR1 is SGHVS and CDR2 is FNYEAQ. CDR3 bases: TGTGCCAGCAGCACTTACAGGGACACTGAAGCTTTCTTT. It is translated as CASSTYRDTEAFF.

This clone has a single count. The chain is built from TRBV5-6 and TRBJ2-2; D ambiguous. Between the trimmed V and J ends, which lost 1 base and 1 base, there was a span of 5 bases. The CDR3 runs 14 residues. Germline V gives CDR1 SGHDT, CDR2 YYEEEE. The CDR3 DNA reads as TGTGCCAGCAGCTTGCCTCTGAACACCGGGGAGCTGTTTTTT. This gives the protein CASSLPLNTGELFF. Looking up the rest from reference TRBV5-6 and TRBJ2-2 gives the full variable domain: DAGVTQSPTHLIKTRGQQVTLRCSPKSGHDTVSWYQQALGQGPQFIFQYYEEEERQRGNFPDRFSGHQFPNYSSELNVNALLLGDSALYLCASSLPLNTGELFFGEGSRLTVL.

The gene calls are TRBV9 and TRBJ2-3; TRBD2 matches 15 bases. The germline V gene encodes CDR1 SGDLS and CDR2 YYNGEE. V lost 1 base and J lost 1; bases outside the gene matches: 13. This CDR3 spans 21 amino acids. The DNA of the CDR3 is TGTGCCAGCAGCGTAAGGGGGACTAGCGGGAGGCCCCGGTCTGGCACAGATACGCAGTATTTT. As protein: CASSVRGTSGRPRSGTDTQYF. The whole variable domain, remainder taken from reference TRBV9 and TRBJ2-3, is DSGVTQTPKHLITATGQRVTLRCSPRSGDLSVYWYQQSLDQGLQFLIQYYNGEERAKGNILERFSAQQFPDLHSELNLSSLELGDSALYFCASSVRGTSGRPRSGTDTQYFGPGTRLTVL.

The chain uses TRBV28 and TRBJ2-1, with TRBD2 identical over 7 bases. This CDR3 spans 16 amino acids. V shed 5 bases and J 0 bases; nucleotides not matched to a gene: 7. The germline CDR1 and CDR2 sequences are MDHEN and SYDVKM. The chain's CDR3 is CASSVSGLSSYNEQFF. CDR3 DNA sequence: TGTGCCAGCAGTGTTAGCGGGTTAAGCTCCTACAATGAGCAGTTCTTC.

The rearrangement joins TRBV2 to TRBJ1-2; D may be TRBD1 (5 bases). V was cut by 8 bases and J by 5 bases, with 15 bases left in between. Germline V gene data show CDR1 as SNHLY and CDR2 as FYNNEI. The CDR3 is 13 residues long. The CDR3 protein is CASLIEEGYGYTF. DNA of the CDR3: TGTGCCAGCCTTATCGAGGAGGGGTATGGCTACACCTTC.

The V call is TRBV19, the J call TRBJ2-2, with D possibly TRBD1 on 5 matching bases. The CDR3 covers 13 residues. Trimming took 5 bases from V and 4 from J, leaving 8 bases between them. CDR1 and CDR2 from the germline V gene are LNHDA and SQIVND (reference sequence). The chain's CDR3 is CASSARVTGELFF. The CDR3 nucleotides are TGTGCCAGTAGTGCCAGGGTCACCGGGGAGCTGTTTTTT.

The rearrangement links TRBV2 to TRBJ2-7, with 8 nucleotides matching TRBD1. The CDR3 is 14 residues long. The V segment lost 7 bases and the J segment 4 bases; nucleotides outside the gene matches: 9. CDR1 and CDR2 from the germline V gene are SNHLY and FYNNEI. CDR3 amino acids: CASKFQGAVYEQYF. The CDR3 nucleotides read TGTGCCAGCAAGTTCCAGGGGGCTGTTTACGAGCAGTACTTC.

The genes are TRBV6-1 and TRBJ2-3; 9 bases line up with TRBD2. The V and J ends lost 11 bases and 4 bases, in that order; junction bases with no gene match: 10. This CDR3 is built from 14 residues. Per the germline V gene, CDR1 is MNHNS and CDR2 is SASEGT. The CDR3 protein is CAGAIAGDPDTQYF. DNA of the CDR3: TGTGCCGGGGCAATAGCGGGAGACCCAGATACGCAGTATTTT.

The rearrangement links TRBV9 to TRBJ2-7; D uncertain. V lost 6 bases, J lost 2 bases, and 9 bases lay in between. Germline-derived CDR1 and CDR2 are SGDLS and YYNGEE. This CDR3 is built from 12 residues. CDR3 region: CASNEPPYEQYF. CDR3 in DNA: TGTGCCAGCAACGAGCCCCCCTACGAGCAGTACTTC.

This clone has only one observation. The rearrangement links TRBV15 to TRBJ2-5, with D perhaps TRBD2 (6 bases). Germline CDR1 LNHNV, CDR2 YYDKDF (reference sequence). Trimming shortened V by 0 bases and J by 5 bases, and 13 bases separated the two germline ends. This CDR3 region has 15 residues. CDR3: CATSRDRRAVETQYF. The DNA of the CDR3 is TGTGCCACCAGCAGAGATCGGAGGGCCGTGGAGACCCAGTACTTC.

The chain carries TRBV7-2 and TRBJ2-3, with D perhaps matching TRBD1 (7 bases). Trimming took off 3 bases at V and 8 bases at J, with 18 bases between the two ends. Germline V CDR1 and CDR2: SGHTA, FQGNSA. The CDR3 extends over 15 amino acids. CDR3 DNA: TGTGCCAGCAGCTTCGGGCAGGGGGGACTCGGTACGCAGTATTTT. It encodes CASSFGQGGLGTQYF.

The rearrangement joins TRBV5-6 to TRBJ2-1; possible D gene TRBD2, 6 bases. Germline CDR1 and CDR2: SGHDT and YYEEEE. The CDR3 is 13 residues long. V lost 3 bases, J lost 4 bases, and 8 bases lay in between. The CDR3 reads CASSSGLYNEQFF. CDR3 nucleotides: TGTGCCAGCAGCTCGGGACTTTACAATGAGCAGTTCTTC.

The DNA of the CDR3 is TGTGCCAGCAGCGAGTCCGCGGGGATTACCTACGAGCAGTACTTC. Protein product: CASSESAGITYEQYF. The chain carries TRBV9 and TRBJ2-7, with D maybe TRBD2 (6 bases). Germline V gene lookup returns CDR1 SGDLS and CDR2 YYNGEE. This CDR3 is built from 15 residues. Trimming pared 3 bases from V and 2 bases from J, leaving 15 bases between.

The genes are TRBV6-1 and TRBJ2-2; D remains unclear. The CDR3 totals 16 residues. Per the germline V gene, CDR1 is MNHNS and CDR2 is SASEGT. Between the trimmed V and J ends, which lost 0 bases and 0 bases, there was a span of 8 bases. Written as DNA, the CDR3 is TGTGCCAGCAGTGAAGCCTCCAGGACGAACACCGGGGAGCTGTTTTTT. Translation: CASSEASRTNTGELFF.

V and J are TRBV19 and TRBJ1-4; possibly TRBD1 for D (5 bases). Per the germline V gene, CDR1 is LNHDA and CDR2 is SQIVND (reference sequence). The V end lost 7 bases, the J end lost 5 bases, and 14 bases lay between the germline ends. This CDR3 spans 14 amino acids. The CDR3 DNA reads as TGTGCCAGTAACCCCGGGGGGAGGAATGAAAAACTGTTTTTT. Translation: CASNPGGRNEKLFF. The variable domain in full, completed from reference TRBV19 and TRBJ1-4, reads DGGITQSPKYLFRKEGQNVTLSCEQNLNHDAMYWYRQDPGQGLRLIYYSQIVNDFQKGDIAEGYSVSREKKESFPLTVTSAQKNPTAFYLCASNPGGRNEKLFFGSGTQLSVL.

This clone was picked up one time. The rearrangement joins TRBV7-3 to TRBJ1-1; 8 bases agree with TRBD1. The CDR3 covers 15 residues. Germline-derived CDR1 and CDR2 are SGHTA and FQGTGA. J gave up 5 bases and V 0 bases, and 5 bases lay outside the gene matches. Written as DNA, the CDR3 is TGTGCCAGCAGCTTAACCCCTACAGGGGGAACTGAAGCTTTCTTT. Amino acids: CASSLTPTGGTEAFF.